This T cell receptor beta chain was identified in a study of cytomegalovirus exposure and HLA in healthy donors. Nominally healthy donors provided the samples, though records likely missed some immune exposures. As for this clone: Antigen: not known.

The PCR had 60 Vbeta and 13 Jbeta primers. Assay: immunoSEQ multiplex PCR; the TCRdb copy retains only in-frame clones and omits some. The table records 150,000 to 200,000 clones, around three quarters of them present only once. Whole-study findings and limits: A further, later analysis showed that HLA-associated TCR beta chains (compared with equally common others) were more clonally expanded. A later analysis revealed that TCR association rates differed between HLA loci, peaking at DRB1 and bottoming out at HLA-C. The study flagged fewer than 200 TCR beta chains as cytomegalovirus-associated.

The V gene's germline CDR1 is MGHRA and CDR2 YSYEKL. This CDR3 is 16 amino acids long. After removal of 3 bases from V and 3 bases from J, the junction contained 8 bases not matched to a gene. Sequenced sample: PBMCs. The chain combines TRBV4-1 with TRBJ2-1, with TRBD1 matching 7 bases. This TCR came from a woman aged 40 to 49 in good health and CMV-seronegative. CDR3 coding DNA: TGCGCCAGCAGCCATACAGGGGCCGACATCTACAATGAGCAGTTCTTC. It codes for CASSHTGADIYNEQFF.